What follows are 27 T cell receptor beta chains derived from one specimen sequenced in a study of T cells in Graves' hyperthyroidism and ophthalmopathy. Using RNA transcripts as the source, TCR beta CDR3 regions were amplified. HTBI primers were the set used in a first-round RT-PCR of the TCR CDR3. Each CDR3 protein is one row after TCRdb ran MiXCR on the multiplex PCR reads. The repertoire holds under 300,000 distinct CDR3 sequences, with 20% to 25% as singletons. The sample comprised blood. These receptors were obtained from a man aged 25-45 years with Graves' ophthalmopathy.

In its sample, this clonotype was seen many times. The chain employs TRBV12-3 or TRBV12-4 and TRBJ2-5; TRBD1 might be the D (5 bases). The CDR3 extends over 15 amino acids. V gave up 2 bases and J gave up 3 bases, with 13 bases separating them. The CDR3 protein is CASSLLGTGEETQYF. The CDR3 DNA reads TGTGCCAGCAGTTTATTGGGTACAGGAGAAGAGACCCAGTACTTC.

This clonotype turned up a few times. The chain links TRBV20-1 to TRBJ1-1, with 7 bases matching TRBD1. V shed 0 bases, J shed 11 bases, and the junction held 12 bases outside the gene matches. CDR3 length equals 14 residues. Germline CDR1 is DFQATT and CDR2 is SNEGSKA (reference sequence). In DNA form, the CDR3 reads TGCAGTGCTAGAGATTATGGGCTCACAGGGGCGGCTTTCTTT. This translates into CSARDYGLTGAAFF.

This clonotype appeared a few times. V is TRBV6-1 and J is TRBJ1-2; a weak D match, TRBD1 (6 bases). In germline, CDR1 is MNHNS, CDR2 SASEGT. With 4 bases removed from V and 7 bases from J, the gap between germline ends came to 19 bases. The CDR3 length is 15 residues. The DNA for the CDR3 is TGTGCCAGCAGTGTTCCCCTCACAGGGATGGGTGGCTACACCTTC. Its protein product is CASSVPLTGMGGYTF.

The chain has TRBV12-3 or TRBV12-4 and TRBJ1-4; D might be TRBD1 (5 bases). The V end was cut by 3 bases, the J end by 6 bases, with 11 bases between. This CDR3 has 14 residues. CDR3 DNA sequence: TGTGCCAGCAGTTTCCGGGACTCACATGAAAAACTGTTTTTT. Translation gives CASSFRDSHEKLFF.

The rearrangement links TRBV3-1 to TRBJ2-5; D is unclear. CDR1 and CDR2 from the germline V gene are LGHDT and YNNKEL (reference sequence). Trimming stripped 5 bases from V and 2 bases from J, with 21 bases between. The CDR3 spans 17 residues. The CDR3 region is CASSLVRWKNRQETQYF. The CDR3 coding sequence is TGTGCCAGCAGCTTGGTACGGTGGAAGAACCGACAAGAGACCCAGTACTTC.

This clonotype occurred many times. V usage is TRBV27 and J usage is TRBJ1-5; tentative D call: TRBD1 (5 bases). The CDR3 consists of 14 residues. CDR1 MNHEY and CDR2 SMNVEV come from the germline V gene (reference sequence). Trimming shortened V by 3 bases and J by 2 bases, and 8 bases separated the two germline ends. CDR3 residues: CASSLTVGNQPQHF. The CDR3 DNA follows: TGTGCCAGCAGTTTGACAGTTGGCAATCAGCCCCAGCATTTT.

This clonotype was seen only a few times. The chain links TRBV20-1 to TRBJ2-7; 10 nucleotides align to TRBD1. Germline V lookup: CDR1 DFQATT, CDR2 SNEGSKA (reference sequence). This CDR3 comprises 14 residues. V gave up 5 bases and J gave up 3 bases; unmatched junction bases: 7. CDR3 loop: CSAGSGTGVYEQYF. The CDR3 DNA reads TGCAGTGCTGGATCCGGGACAGGGGTCTACGAGCAGTACTTC.

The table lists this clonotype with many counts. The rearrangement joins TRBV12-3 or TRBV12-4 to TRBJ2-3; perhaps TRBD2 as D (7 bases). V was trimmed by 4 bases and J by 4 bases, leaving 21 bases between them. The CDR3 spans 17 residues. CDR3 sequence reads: CASSYYRAGDNPDTQYF. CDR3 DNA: TGTGCCAGCAGTTACTACAGGGCGGGAGATAATCCAGATACGCAGTATTTT.

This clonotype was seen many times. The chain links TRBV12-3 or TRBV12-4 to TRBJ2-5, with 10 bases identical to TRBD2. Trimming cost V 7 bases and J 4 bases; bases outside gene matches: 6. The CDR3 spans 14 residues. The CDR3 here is CASNPASGGETQYF. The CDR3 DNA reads TGTGCCAGCAATCCTGCTAGCGGGGGAGAGACCCAGTACTTC.

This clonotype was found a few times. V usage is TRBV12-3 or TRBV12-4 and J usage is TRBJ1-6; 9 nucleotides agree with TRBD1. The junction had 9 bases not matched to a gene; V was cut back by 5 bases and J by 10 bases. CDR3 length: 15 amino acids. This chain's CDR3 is CASSVGTGRYSPLHF. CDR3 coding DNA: TGTGCCAGCAGTGTAGGGACAGGGAGGTACTCACCCCTCCACTTT.

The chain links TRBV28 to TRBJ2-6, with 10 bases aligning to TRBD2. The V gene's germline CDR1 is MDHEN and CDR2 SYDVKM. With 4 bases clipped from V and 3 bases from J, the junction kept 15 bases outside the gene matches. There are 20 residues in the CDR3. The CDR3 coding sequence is TGTGCCAGCAGTTCTCGACTCAGCGGGAGGGCCGGGAGTGGGGCCAACGTCCTGACTTTC. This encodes CASSSRLSGRAGSGANVLTF.

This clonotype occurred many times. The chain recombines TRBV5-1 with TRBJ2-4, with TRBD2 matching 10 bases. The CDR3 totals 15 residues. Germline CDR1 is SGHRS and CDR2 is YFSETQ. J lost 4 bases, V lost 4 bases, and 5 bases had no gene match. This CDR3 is CASSTTSGTKNIQYF. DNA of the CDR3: TGCGCCAGCAGCACCACTAGCGGGACTAAAAACATTCAGTACTTC.

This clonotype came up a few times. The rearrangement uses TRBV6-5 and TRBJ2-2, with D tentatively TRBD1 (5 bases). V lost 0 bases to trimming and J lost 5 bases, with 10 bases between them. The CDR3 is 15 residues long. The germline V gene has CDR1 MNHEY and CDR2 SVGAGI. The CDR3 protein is CASSYSRVLTGELFF. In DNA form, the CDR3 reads TGTGCCAGCAGTTACTCCAGGGTGCTTACCGGGGAGCTGTTTTTT.

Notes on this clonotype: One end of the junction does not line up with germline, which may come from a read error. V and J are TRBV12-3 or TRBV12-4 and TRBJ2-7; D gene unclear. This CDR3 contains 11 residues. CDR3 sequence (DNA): TGTGCCAGCAGCAACTCCTGCGAGCAGTACTTC. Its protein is CASSNSCEQYF.

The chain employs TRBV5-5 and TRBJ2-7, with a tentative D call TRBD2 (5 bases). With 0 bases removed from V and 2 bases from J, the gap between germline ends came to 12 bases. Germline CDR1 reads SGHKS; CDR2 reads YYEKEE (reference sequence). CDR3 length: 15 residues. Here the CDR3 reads CASSLGPGTPYEQYF. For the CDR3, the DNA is TGTGCCAGCAGCTTGGGTCCGGGAACCCCCTACGAGCAGTACTTC.

Here the CDR3 DNA reads TGTGCCAGCAGCTTAAGATCGGCAGGGGCAAATTCACCCCTCCACTTT. It encodes CASSLRSAGANSPLHF. J is TRBJ1-6 and V is TRBV7-3; weak D call: TRBD1 (6 bases). The germline CDR1 and CDR2 sequences are SGHTA and FQGTGA. V gave up 1 base and J gave up 7 bases, with 14 bases separating them. The CDR3 is 16 amino acids.

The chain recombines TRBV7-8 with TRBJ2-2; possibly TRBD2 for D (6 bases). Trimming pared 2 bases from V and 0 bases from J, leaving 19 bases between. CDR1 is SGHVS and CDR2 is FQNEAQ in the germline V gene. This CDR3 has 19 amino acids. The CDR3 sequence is CASSLFARLIAANTGELFF. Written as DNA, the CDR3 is TGTGCCAGCAGCTTATTTGCCAGGCTAATAGCGGCGAACACCGGGGAGCTGTTTTTT.

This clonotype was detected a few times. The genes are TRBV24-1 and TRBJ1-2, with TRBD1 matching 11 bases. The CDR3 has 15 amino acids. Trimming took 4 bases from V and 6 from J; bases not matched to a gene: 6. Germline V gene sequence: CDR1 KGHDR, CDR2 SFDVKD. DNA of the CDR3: TGTGCCACCAGTGACCCCGGGACAGGGGGGAATGGCTACACCTTC. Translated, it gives CATSDPGTGGNGYTF.

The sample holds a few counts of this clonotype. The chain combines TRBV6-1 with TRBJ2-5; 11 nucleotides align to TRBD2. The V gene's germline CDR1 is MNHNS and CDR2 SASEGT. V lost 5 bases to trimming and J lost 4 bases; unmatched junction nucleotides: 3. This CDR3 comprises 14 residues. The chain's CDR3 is CASSYGTSGETQYF. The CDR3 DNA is TGTGCCAGCAGTTATGGGACTAGCGGAGAGACCCAGTACTTC.

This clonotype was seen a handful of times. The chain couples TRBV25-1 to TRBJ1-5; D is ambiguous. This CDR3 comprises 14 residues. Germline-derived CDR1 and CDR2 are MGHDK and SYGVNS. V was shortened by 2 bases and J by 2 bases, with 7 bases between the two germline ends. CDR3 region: CASSEGEGNQPQHF. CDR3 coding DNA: TGTGCCAGCAGTGAAGGGGAGGGCAATCAGCCCCAGCATTTT.

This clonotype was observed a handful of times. CDR3 amino acids: CASSAPAREGGLSDTQYF. Here the CDR3 DNA reads TGTGCCAGCAGCGCGCCGGCCCGGGAGGGGGGTTTGTCAGATACGCAGTATTTT. This chain uses TRBV9 with TRBJ2-3, with TRBD2 matching over 8 bases. V was pared by 3 bases and J by 4 bases, with 16 bases of the junction left unmatched. CDR1 is SGDLS and CDR2 is YYNGEE in the germline V gene. The CDR3 is made up of 18 amino acids.

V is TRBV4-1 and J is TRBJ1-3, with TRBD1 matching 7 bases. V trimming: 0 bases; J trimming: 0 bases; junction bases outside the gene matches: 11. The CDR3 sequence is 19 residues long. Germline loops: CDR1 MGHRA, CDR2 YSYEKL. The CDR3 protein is CASSQENQGGSRSGNTIYF. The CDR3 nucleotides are TGCGCCAGCAGCCAAGAGAATCAGGGGGGATCCCGCTCTGGAAACACCATATATTTT.

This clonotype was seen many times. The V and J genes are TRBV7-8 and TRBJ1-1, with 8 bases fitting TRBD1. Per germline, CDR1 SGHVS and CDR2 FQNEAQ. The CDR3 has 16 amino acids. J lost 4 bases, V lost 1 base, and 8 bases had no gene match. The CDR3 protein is CASSLEGWTGTTEAFF. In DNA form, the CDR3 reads TGTGCCAGCAGCTTAGAGGGGTGGACAGGGACCACTGAAGCTTTCTTT.

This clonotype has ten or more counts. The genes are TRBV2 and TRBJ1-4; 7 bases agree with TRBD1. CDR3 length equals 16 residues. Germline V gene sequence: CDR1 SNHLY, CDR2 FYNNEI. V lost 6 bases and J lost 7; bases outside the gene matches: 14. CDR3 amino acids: CASRVPYRGSGEKLFF. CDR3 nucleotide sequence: TGTGCCAGCAGGGTCCCTTACAGGGGAAGCGGTGAAAAACTGTTTTTT. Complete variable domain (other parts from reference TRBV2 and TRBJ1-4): EPEVTQTPSHQVTQMGQEVILRCVPISNHLYFYWYRQILGQKVEFLVSFYNNEISEKSEIFDDQFSVERPDGSNFTLKIRSTKLEDSAMYFCASRVPYRGSGEKLFFGSGTQLSVL.

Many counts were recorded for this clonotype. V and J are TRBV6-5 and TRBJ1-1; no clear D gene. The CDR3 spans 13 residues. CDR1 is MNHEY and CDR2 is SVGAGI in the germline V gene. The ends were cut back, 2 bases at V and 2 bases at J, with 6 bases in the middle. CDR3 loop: CASSYGTNTEAFF. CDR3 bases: TGTGCCAGCAGTTACGGTACAAACACTGAAGCTTTCTTT.

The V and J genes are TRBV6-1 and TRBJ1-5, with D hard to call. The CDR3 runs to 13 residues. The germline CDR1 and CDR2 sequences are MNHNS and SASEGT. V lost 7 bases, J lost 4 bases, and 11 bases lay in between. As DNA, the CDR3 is TGTGCCAGCACATTACGAGAGAATCAGCCCCAGCATTTT. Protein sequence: CASTLRENQPQHF.

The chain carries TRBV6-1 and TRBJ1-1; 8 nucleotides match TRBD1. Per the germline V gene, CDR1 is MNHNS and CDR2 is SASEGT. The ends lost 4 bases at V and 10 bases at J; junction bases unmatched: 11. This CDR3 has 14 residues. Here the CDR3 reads CASSASLGQGRAFF. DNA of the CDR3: TGTGCCAGCAGTGCCAGCCTAGGACAGGGAAGAGCTTTCTTT.